The rows below give T cell receptor beta chains drawn from one sample of a study of Tregs in tolerant kidney transplant recipients. Profiled with immunoSEQ multiplex PCR; TCRdb holds only in-frame clones, not every one. The sample includes 60,000 to 65,000 clones, roughly 98% of them seen just once. The sample was Tregs from blood, taken before the transplant. The receptors stem from a human donor who received a combined kidney and bone marrow transplant. CDR3s include the opening cysteine and the closing phenylalanine or tryptophan. Fields, in order: J gene, CDR3 length, V gene, CDR3 protein.

j_call: TRBJ2-1
cdr3_length: 16
v_call: TRBV5-6
cdr3_aa: CASSFNEGGAYNEQFF

j_call: TRBJ1-2
cdr3_length: 14
v_call: TRBV10-3
cdr3_aa: CAISVTGGGNGYTF

j_call: TRBJ2-2
cdr3_length: 14
v_call: TRBV19
cdr3_aa: CASSRQGFTGELFF

j_call: TRBJ2-5
cdr3_length: 15
v_call: TRBV28
cdr3_aa: CASSLLRAGQETQYF

j_call: TRBJ2-7
cdr3_length: 13
v_call: TRBV5-1
cdr3_aa: CASSRDRSYEQYF

j_call: TRBJ2-3
cdr3_length: 12
v_call: TRBV7-2
cdr3_aa: CASSTSTDTQYF

j_call: TRBJ2-1
cdr3_length: 16
v_call: TRBV15
cdr3_aa: CATSRGAGAPYNEQFF

j_call: TRBJ2-7
cdr3_length: 14
v_call: TRBV30
cdr3_aa: CAWSGGRGGYEQYF

j_call: TRBJ1-2
cdr3_length: 13
v_call: TRBV28
cdr3_aa: CASSFDPERGYTF

j_call: TRBJ1-1
cdr3_length: 17
v_call: TRBV19
cdr3_aa: CASSILGRWGVNTEAFF

j_call: TRBJ1-2
cdr3_length: 11
v_call: TRBV20-1
cdr3_aa: CSALGGYGYTF

j_call: TRBJ2-3
cdr3_length: 13
v_call: TRBV5-6
cdr3_aa: CASSLTSTDTQYF

j_call: TRBJ2-1
cdr3_length: 14
v_call: TRBV5-4
cdr3_aa: CASNTGGAYNEQFF

j_call: TRBJ2-7
cdr3_length: 13
v_call: TRBV9
cdr3_aa: CASSARPRGEQYF

j_call: TRBJ1-2
cdr3_length: 17
v_call: TRBV27
cdr3_aa: CASTLRIHDRKNYGYTF

j_call: TRBJ1-2
cdr3_length: 13
v_call: TRBV4-3
cdr3_aa: CASSPWGGYGYTF

j_call: TRBJ2-2
cdr3_length: 15
v_call: TRBV5-6
cdr3_aa: CASSLSGIGTGELFF

j_call: TRBJ2-3
cdr3_length: 15
v_call: TRBV9
cdr3_aa: CASSERLAGGDTQYF

j_call: TRBJ1-1
cdr3_length: 13
v_call: TRBV4-3
cdr3_aa: CASSQAPRTEAFF

j_call: TRBJ2-5
cdr3_length: 16
v_call: TRBV18
cdr3_aa: CASSFGLAANQETQYF

j_call: TRBJ1-6
cdr3_length: 17
v_call: TRBV27
cdr3_aa: CASSLFEGTGVDSPLHF

j_call: TRBJ2-6
cdr3_length: 24
v_call: TRBV19
cdr3_aa: CASSINRFTGTGKHVLSGANVLTF

j_call: TRBJ2-1
cdr3_length: 15
v_call: TRBV5-1
cdr3_aa: CASSGVAGEYNEQFF

j_call: TRBJ2-5
cdr3_length: 15
v_call: TRBV29-1
cdr3_aa: CSAYPGGAGRETQYF

j_call: TRBJ1-4
cdr3_length: 15
v_call: TRBV7-9
cdr3_aa: CASSLVWGTNEKLFF

j_call: TRBJ1-3
cdr3_length: 15
v_call: TRBV7-2
cdr3_aa: CASSLPDRAVYTIYF

j_call: TRBJ2-5
cdr3_length: 16
v_call: TRBV7-2
cdr3_aa: CASSLRASGYQETQYF

j_call: TRBJ2-5
cdr3_length: 14
v_call: TRBV5-1
cdr3_aa: CASSPGLGGETQYF

j_call: TRBJ2-7
cdr3_length: 14
v_call: TRBV11-3
cdr3_aa: CASSLDGGTYEQYF

j_call: TRBJ2-3
cdr3_length: 16
v_call: TRBV5-1
cdr3_aa: CASTMGQALSTDTQYF

j_call: TRBJ2-1
cdr3_length: 12
v_call: TRBV2
cdr3_aa: CASRREANEQFF

j_call: TRBJ2-1
cdr3_length: 15
v_call: TRBV5-3
cdr3_aa: CARSVGQGLGNEQFF

j_call: TRBJ1-2
cdr3_length: 14
v_call: TRBV19
cdr3_aa: CASSISAGRYGYTF

j_call: TRBJ2-1
cdr3_length: 15
v_call: TRBV11-3
cdr3_aa: CASSQRLAGGSEQFF

j_call: TRBJ2-2
cdr3_length: 15
v_call: TRBV7-6
cdr3_aa: CASSLLADTTGELFF

j_call: TRBJ1-2
cdr3_length: 14
v_call: TRBV19
cdr3_aa: CASSRDRGQYGYTF

j_call: TRBJ1-2
cdr3_length: 16
v_call: TRBV19
cdr3_aa: CASSGGRGIDFAGYTF

j_call: TRBJ2-7
cdr3_length: 14
v_call: TRBV29-1
cdr3_aa: CSVALGSGTYEQYF

j_call: TRBJ2-3
cdr3_length: 17
v_call: TRBV7-2
cdr3_aa: CASSFRTSGSKADTQYF

j_call: TRBJ2-6
cdr3_length: 17
v_call: TRBV18
cdr3_aa: CASSPGQGFSGANVLTF

j_call: TRBJ1-2
cdr3_length: 13
v_call: TRBV11-3
cdr3_aa: CASSRQSYYGYTF

j_call: TRBJ2-7
cdr3_length: 12
v_call: TRBV5-1
cdr3_aa: CASSEGLYEQYF